The 13 T cell receptor beta chains below all came from one sample that was sequenced in a study of cytomegalovirus exposure and HLA in healthy donors. The PCR ran on 60 Vbeta and 13 Jbeta primers. Some clones are missing from TCRdb's copy, which holds only in-frame ones; the method was immunoSEQ multiplex PCR. The sample lists more than 85,000 clones; roughly 80% were seen once. The sequencing input was PBMCs. Every receptor here comes from a woman aged 25-40 years in good health and CMV-seronegative.

The CDR3 spells CASSSPLVGRGEQYF. CDR3 sequence (DNA): TGTGCCAGCAGCTCGCCTTTAGTGGGCAGGGGCGAGCAGTACTTC. The rearrangement uses TRBV14 and TRBJ2-7; tentatively, D is TRBD1 (6 bases). Germline V lookup: CDR1 SGHDN, CDR2 FVKESK. V was clipped by 5 bases and J by 6 bases, with 20 bases between them. This CDR3 is 15 amino acids long.

This chain uses TRBV14 with TRBJ2-1, with TRBD2 identical over 9 bases. The CDR3 sequence is 15 residues long. The V segment lost 8 bases and the J segment 3 bases; nucleotides outside the gene matches: 8. Germline V lookup: CDR1 SGHDN, CDR2 FVKESK. The CDR3 DNA reads as TGTGCCAGCGGGGGTCTAGCGGGATTCTACAATGAGCAGTTCTTC. Its protein product is CASGGLAGFYNEQFF.

This clone has only a few counts. The V and J genes are TRBV28 and TRBJ1-5; D call uncertain. V was cut by 7 bases and J by 1 base, with 5 bases left in between. CDR1 and CDR2 (germline): MDHEN, SYDVKM. The CDR3 consists of 12 residues. Written as DNA, the CDR3 is TGTGCCAGCACCATGAGCAATCAGCCCCAGCATTTT. This sequence encodes CASTMSNQPQHF.

In this sample, this clone turned up a few times. The gene calls are TRBV5-5 and TRBJ2-7; 9 positions agree with TRBD1. CDR1 is SGHKS and CDR2 is YYEKEE in the germline V gene (reference sequence). Unmatched junction bases numbered 7, after V lost 3 bases and J lost 3 bases. CDR3 size: 15 residues. CDR3 protein: CASSWGQGSLYEQYF. The CDR3 DNA is TGTGCCAGCAGCTGGGGACAGGGCTCGCTCTACGAGCAGTACTTC.

The chain uses TRBV9 and TRBJ1-4, with 7 bases aligning to TRBD1. V dropped 3 bases and J dropped 3; count of bases not matched to a gene: 2. This CDR3 region has 14 residues. The germline CDR1 and CDR2 sequences are SGDLS and YYNGEE. The CDR3 here is CASSAGTANEKLFF. The CDR3 region has the DNA TGTGCCAGCAGCGCCGGGACAGCTAATGAAAAACTGTTTTTT.

J is TRBJ2-1 and V is TRBV5-1, with TRBD2 matching 12 bases. The length of the CDR3 is 18 residues. CDR1 and CDR2 from the germline V gene are SGHRS and YFSETQ. J was trimmed by 12 bases and V by 4 bases; bases with no gene match: 20. The CDR3 spells CASSEGLAGTMRSKPQFF. The CDR3 DNA reads as TGCGCCAGCAGCGAAGGACTAGCGGGAACAATGAGGAGCAAACCGCAGTTCTTC.

The V call is TRBV19, the J call TRBJ1-2; D perhaps matches TRBD1 (5 bases). The V end was cut by 6 bases, the J end by 5 bases, with 16 bases between. The CDR3 contains 14 residues. Germline CDR1 is LNHDA and CDR2 is SQIVND (reference sequence). CDR3 nucleotides: TGTGCCAGTAGCCCGGACACCGGAGCTTATGGCTACACCTTC. Amino acid sequence: CASSPDTGAYGYTF.

The chain carries TRBV5-1 and TRBJ2-2; tentative D call: TRBD2 (6 bases). The CDR3 has 15 residues. The V gene lost 4 bases and the J gene lost 3 bases, with 13 bases spanning the gap. Germline V gives CDR1 SGHRS, CDR2 YFSETQ. The CDR3: CASSPEGRDTGELFF. The CDR3 nucleotides read TGCGCCAGCAGCCCGGAGGGGCGAGACACCGGGGAGCTGTTTTTT.

About this clone itself: The sample carries other DNA sequences with the same CDR3. The chain combines TRBV14 with TRBJ2-1, with TRBD1 identical over 8 bases. The CDR3 has 16 residues. J gave up 4 bases and V 1 base, and 6 bases lay outside the gene matches. Germline V gene sequence: CDR1 SGHDN, CDR2 FVKESK. CDR3 loop: CASSQGSGGGYNEQFF. The CDR3 coding sequence is TGTGCCAGCAGCCAAGGATCAGGGGGCGGATACAATGAGCAGTTCTTC.

The chain couples TRBV13 to TRBJ1-1; no clear D gene. The germline CDR1 and CDR2 sequences are PRHDT and FYEKMQ (reference sequence). The germline V and J ends were trimmed by 2 bases and 0 bases, with 7 bases remaining between them. This CDR3 has 14 residues. The chain's CDR3 is CASSLPRMNTEAFF. Written as DNA, the CDR3 is TGTGCCAGCAGCTTACCGCGGATGAACACTGAAGCTTTCTTT.

J is TRBJ1-6 and V is TRBV10-3, with TRBD1 matching 8 bases. There are 13 residues in the CDR3. Trimming took 8 bases from V and 9 from J; bases not matched to a gene: 6. Germline V gene lookup returns CDR1 ENHRY and CDR2 SYGVKD. The chain's CDR3 is CAISRGLASPLHF. CDR3 nucleotide sequence: TGTGCCATCTCCAGGGGGCTGGCTTCACCCCTCCACTTT.

The chain employs TRBV29-1 and TRBJ1-2; possible D gene TRBD1, 5 bases. The CDR3 runs 13 residues. Looked up from germline, CDR1 is SQVTM and CDR2 is ANQGSEA. V gave up 3 bases and J gave up 7 bases, with 15 bases separating them. This CDR3 is CSVDKGGASGYTF. The CDR3 DNA sequence: TGCAGCGTTGATAAAGGCGGGGCCAGTGGCTACACCTTC.

This sequence joins TRBV6-9 and TRBJ2-4; TRBD2 aligns across 12 bases. J was trimmed by 0 bases and V by 4 bases; bases with no gene match: 10. The CDR3 length is 19 residues. The germline gives CDR1 MNHGY, CDR2 SVAAGI. The CDR3: CASSLGDPSGGVAKNIQYF. The CDR3 DNA follows: TGTGCCAGCAGTTTGGGGGATCCTAGCGGGGGGGTAGCCAAAAACATTCAGTACTTC.